The source of this T cell receptor beta chain is a study of cytomegalovirus exposure and HLA in healthy donors. As for the study in general: In terms of ancestry, the Caucasian-associated cluster contained more than 65% of the approximately 400 genotyped donors.

CDR3 length equals 14 residues. V was trimmed by 4 bases and J by 2 bases, leaving 15 bases between them. The germline V gene encodes CDR1 GTSNPN and CDR2 SVGIG (reference sequence). Primers: 60 Vbeta forward and 13 Jbeta reverse. Profiling relied on immunoSEQ multiplex PCR, and the TCRdb table lists in-frame clones only, not all of them. The sample includes about 110,000 clones, roughly 80% of them seen just once. Overall study findings and caveats: A few chains tied to CMV proved CMV antigen-specific in vitro. An assumption of roughly uniform sequencing depth across donors underlay the presence/absence analyses.

With regard to this clone: What it binds is unknown.

The genes are TRBV30 and TRBJ2-7, with TRBD2 as a possible D gene (6 bases). The sample consisted of PBMCs. The receptor's source is a man aged 50 to 60 in good health and CMV-seronegative. For the CDR3, the DNA is TGTGCCTGGACCGGCGGGGTATTCCCCTACGAGCAGTACTTC. This sequence encodes CAWTGGVFPYEQYF.